This T cell receptor beta chain emerged from a study of cytomegalovirus exposure and HLA in healthy donors. Assay used: immunoSEQ multiplex PCR; TCRdb lists only in-frame clones, some missing. The sample carries about 110,000 clones, 88% recorded once. The donors formed part of the roughly 120-subject validation cohort, distinct from the approximately 640-subject first cohort. Study outcomes and limitations: Subsequent analysis found a tendency for first-cohort TCR clusters to co-occur within the 100 to 150 validation repertoires.

As regards this clone: Its target is not known.

The sample comprised PBMCs. This TCR derives from a woman under 30 in good health and CMV-seropositive.

This chain's CDR3 is CASHGTVKNSPLHF. The CDR3 region has the DNA TGTGCCAGTCATGGGACAGTCAAGAATTCACCCCTCCACTTT. The chain combines TRBV19 with TRBJ1-6; 7 bases align to TRBD1. Unmatched junction bases numbered 8, after V lost 8 bases and J lost 7 bases. CDR1 is LNHDA and CDR2 is SQIVND in the germline V gene (reference sequence). CDR3 length: 14 residues.